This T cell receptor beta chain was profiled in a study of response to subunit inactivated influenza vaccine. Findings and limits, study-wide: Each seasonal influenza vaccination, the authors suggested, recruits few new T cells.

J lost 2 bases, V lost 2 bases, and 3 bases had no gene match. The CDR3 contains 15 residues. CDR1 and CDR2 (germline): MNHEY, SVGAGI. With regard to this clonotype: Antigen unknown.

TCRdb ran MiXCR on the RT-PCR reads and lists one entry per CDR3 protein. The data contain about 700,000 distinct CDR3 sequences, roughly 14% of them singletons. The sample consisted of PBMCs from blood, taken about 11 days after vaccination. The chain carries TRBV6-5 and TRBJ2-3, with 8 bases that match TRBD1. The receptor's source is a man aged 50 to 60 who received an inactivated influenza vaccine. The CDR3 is CASSYRTGSTDTQYF. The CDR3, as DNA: TGTGCCAGCAGTTACCGGACAGGGTCCACAGATACGCAGTATTTT.